The rows below give T cell receptor beta chains drawn from one sample of a study of blood T cell repertoires in COVID-19. This table comes from immunoSEQ multiplex PCR, and its TCRdb copy is limited to in-frame clones, with some not included. This table has fewer than 450,000 clones, approximately 90% appearing once. What was sequenced was peripheral blood. The receptors here all came from a woman aged 18-35 years who had recovered from COVID-19. Both conserved end residues are part of each CDR3. A D gene is named only where the DNA matches it firmly. Some rows mark clone size as missing; the rest say once, few, many or name a class of expanded clone.

size,V,J,D,CDR3,DNA
NA,TRBV19,TRBJ2-2,NA,CASSPSDTGYTGELFF,TGTGCCAGTAGCCCTAGCGATACGGGATACACCGGGGAGCTGTTTTTT
NA,TRBV6-5,TRBJ1-1,TRBD1,CASSLGQGDTEAFF,TGTGCCAGCAGTTTAGGACAGGGGGACACTGAAGCTTTCTTT
NA,TRBV7-2,TRBJ1-1,NA,CASSLIWADTEAFF,TGTGCCAGCAGCTTAATTTGGGCTGACACTGAAGCTTTCTTT
NA,TRBV5-1,TRBJ2-1,TRBD2,CASSPGAGGPYNEQFF,TGCGCCAGCAGCCCCGGGGCGGGAGGGCCCTACAATGAGCAGTTCTTC
NA,TRBV12-5,TRBJ1-2,TRBD1,CASGLGDRGYGYTF,TGTGCTAGTGGTTTGGGGGACAGGGGCTATGGCTACACCTTC
NA,TRBV5-4,TRBJ1-1,NA,CASSLDNIKTSEAFF,TGTGCCAGCAGCTTGGATAATATTAAAACTTCTGAAGCTTTCTTT
NA,TRBV3-1/TRBV3-2,TRBJ1-1,NA,CASSQEILVTPNTEAFF,TGTGCCAGCAGCCAAGAAATTTTGGTGACACCGAACACTGAAGCTTTCTTT
NA,TRBV7-8,TRBJ2-1,TRBD2,CASRPGLATWDEQFF,TGTGCCAGCAGGCCGGGACTAGCGACCTGGGATGAGCAGTTCTTC
NA,TRBV5-1,TRBJ1-4,NA,CASSLGRSNEKLFF,TGCGCCAGCAGCTTGGGCAGGTCTAATGAAAAACTGTTTTTT
NA,TRBV5-8,TRBJ1-5,NA,CASSLFYSNQPQHF,TGTGCCAGCAGCTTATTTTATAGCAATCAGCCCCAGCATTTT
NA,TRBV5-4,TRBJ2-5,TRBD2,CASRPSGTTQETQYF,TGTGCCAGCAGGCCCTCCGGGACTACCCAAGAGACCCAGTACTTC
NA,TRBV5-4,TRBJ1-2,TRBD1,CASSLPTGANYGYTF,TGTGCCAGCAGTCTCCCGACAGGGGCGAACTATGGCTACACCTTC
NA,TRBV5-1,TRBJ1-6,TRBD1,CASSLGQGSSPLHF,TGCGCCAGCAGCTTGGGACAGGGCTCTTCACCCCTCCACTTT
NA,TRBV5-1,TRBJ2-5,TRBD2,CASSLRGGIGETQYF,TGCGCCAGCAGCTTGCGCGGGGGTATTGGGGAGACCCAGTACTTC
NA,TRBV15,TRBJ2-1,TRBD2,CATSRDRGGSDNEQFF,TGTGCCACCAGCAGAGATAGGGGCGGGAGCGACAATGAGCAGTTCTTC
once,TRBV14,TRBJ1-6,NA,CASSHNRPFPYNSPLHF,TGTGCCAGCAGCCACAACAGGCCCTTCCCCTATAATTCACCCCTCCACTTT
NA,TRBV4-3,TRBJ2-2,TRBD1,CASSQEGGQGLTGELFF,TGCGCCAGCAGCCAAGAAGGGGGACAGGGGTTGACCGGGGAGCTGTTTTTT
few,TRBV20-1,TRBJ2-1,TRBD2,CSASHPSGINEQFF,TGCAGTGCTAGTCATCCTAGCGGGATCAATGAGCAGTTCTTC
NA,TRBV7-6,TRBJ2-1,TRBD2,CASSLSGISSYNEQFF,TGTGCCAGCAGCTTAAGCGGGATTTCCTCCTACAATGAGCAGTTCTTC
NA,TRBV15,TRBJ2-3,NA,CATSRSKRASTDTQYF,TGTGCCACCAGCAGATCCAAGCGGGCTAGCACAGATACGCAGTATTTT
NA,TRBV19,TRBJ2-3,NA,CASSTLASGTDTQYF,TGTGCCAGTAGTACCCTAGCGTCCGGCACAGATACGCAGTATTTT
NA,TRBV2,TRBJ1-3,NA,CASSDRRRSSGNTIYF,TGTGCCAGCAGTGACCGGAGGCGGAGCTCTGGAAACACCATATATTTT
NA,TRBV5-5,TRBJ1-2,NA,CASSLAGTGVNYGYTF,TGTGCCAGCAGCTTGGCCGGGACGGGGGTCAACTATGGCTACACCTTC
NA,TRBV19,TRBJ1-5,NA,CASMRLLSSNQPQHF,TGTGCCAGTATGAGGCTCCTAAGTAGCAATCAGCCCCAGCATTTT
NA,TRBV2,TRBJ1-5,NA,CASETGDSNQPQHF,TGTGCCAGCGAGACAGGAGATAGCAATCAGCCCCAGCATTTT
NA,TRBV5-1,TRBJ1-4,TRBD1,CASSLGGGLGEKLFF,TGCGCCAGCAGCTTGGGAGGGGGCCTGGGAGAAAAACTGTTTTTT
NA,TRBV25-1,TRBJ2-1,NA,CASSDRSVSSYNEQFF,TGTGCCAGCAGTGACCGGAGCGTAAGCTCCTACAATGAGCAGTTCTTC
NA,TRBV7-6,TRBJ1-3,NA,CASSPTGNSGNTIYF,TGTGCCAGCAGCCCTACAGGGAACTCTGGAAACACCATATATTTT
NA,TRBV7-8,TRBJ1-1,NA,CASSPVVARDTEAFF,TGTGCCAGCAGCCCCGTAGTCGCTAGAGACACTGAAGCTTTCTTT
NA,TRBV7-8,TRBJ2-1,TRBD1,CASSFRDRVSYNEQFF,TGTGCCAGCAGCTTCCGGGACAGGGTCTCCTACAATGAGCAGTTCTTC
NA,TRBV6-6,TRBJ2-2,TRBD2,CASSYSLAGNTGELFF,TGTGCCAGCAGTTACTCACTAGCGGGAAACACCGGGGAGCTGTTTTTT
once,TRBV6-5,TRBJ1-4,TRBD1,CASSSRDRVEKLFF,TGTGCCAGCAGTTCCCGGGACAGGGTCGAAAAACTGTTTTTT
NA,TRBV6-2/TRBV6-3,TRBJ1-5,TRBD1,CASSYSQGAGQPQHF,TGTGCCAGCAGTTACAGCCAGGGGGCAGGTCAGCCCCAGCATTTT
NA,TRBV30,TRBJ1-4,NA,CAWTRILTNEKLFF,TGTGCCTGGACGCGAATCTTAACTAATGAAAAACTGTTTTTT
NA,TRBV5-4,TRBJ1-1,NA,CASSLRQGSTEAFF,TGTGCCAGCAGCTTGCGGCAGGGATCTACTGAAGCTTTCTTT
NA,TRBV5-1,TRBJ2-5,TRBD1,CASSSRDRVLETQYF,TGCGCCAGCAGCTCAAGGGACAGGGTGTTGGAGACCCAGTACTTC